This passage covers 24 T cell receptor beta chains from one sample sequenced in a study of blood T cells in healthy people across ages. A J-beta primer mix and a sample-barcoded 5' primer were used in a second PCR of about 7 to 12 cycles. TCRdb re-called the 5' RACE reads with MiXCR, one entry per CDR3 protein. The sample records about 830,000 distinct CDR3 sequences, 60% to 80% being singletons. Specimen: blood. These receptors were collected from a man aged 25-45 years in good health.

This clonotype has a count of ten or more. The junction does not match germline at one end; this may be a read error. This sequence joins TRBV7-2 and TRBJ1-2, with 7 bases identical to TRBD1. The CDR3 runs 15 residues. Germline V gene data show CDR1 as SGHTA and CDR2 as FQGNSA. CDR3 nucleotide sequence: TGTGCCAGCCGCTTCGGTACGGGGACAGAGGATGACTACACCTTC. Translation: CASRFGTGTEDDYTF. Full variable domain (missing parts from reference TRBV7-2 and TRBJ1-2): GAGVSQSPSNKVTEKGKDVELRCDPISGHTALYWYRQSLGQGLEFLIYFQGNSAPDKSGLPSDRFSAERTGGSVSTLTIQRTQQEDSAVYLCASRFGTGTEDDYTFGSGTRLTVV.

A few counts support this clonotype. V is TRBV3-1 and J is TRBJ1-6; D uncertain. V was clipped by 1 base and J by 7 bases, with 8 bases between them. Germline lookup yields CDR1 LGHDT and CDR2 YNNKEL (reference sequence). The CDR3 runs 14 residues. Written as DNA, the CDR3 is TGTGCCAGCAGCCAAGGGCCCTGGAATTCACCCCTCCACTTT. It codes for CASSQGPWNSPLHF.

The chain links TRBV27 to TRBJ1-5; 12 bases match TRBD1. After removal of 5 bases from V and 5 bases from J, the junction contained 4 bases not matched to a gene. Germline CDR1 reads MNHEY; CDR2 reads SMNVEV (reference sequence). The CDR3 runs to 15 residues. CDR3 nucleotide sequence: TGTGCCAGCAGTCACGGGACAGGGGGCGATCAGCCCCAGCATTTT. Translation gives CASSHGTGGDQPQHF.

The chain joins TRBV13 to TRBJ1-2; no definite D call. This CDR3 is built from 16 residues. The germline gives CDR1 PRHDT, CDR2 FYEKMQ (reference sequence). Trimming stripped 2 bases from V and 4 bases from J, with 17 bases between. CDR3 protein: CASSLKRAAVFYGYTF. As DNA, the CDR3 is TGTGCCAGCAGCTTAAAAAGGGCCGCCGTCTTCTATGGCTACACCTTC.

The chain recombines TRBV9 with TRBJ2-3; no clear D. Looked up from germline, CDR1 is SGDLS and CDR2 is YYNGEE. Trimming took off 1 base at V and 4 bases at J, with 7 bases between the two ends. This CDR3 contains 13 residues. The CDR3: CASSVISPDTQYF. The CDR3, as DNA: TGTGCCAGCAGCGTAATTAGTCCAGATACGCAGTATTTT.

The rearrangement links TRBV6-2 or TRBV6-3 to TRBJ1-5; D ambiguous. V was clipped by 2 bases and J by 2 bases, with 13 bases between them. The germline CDR1 and CDR2 sequences are MNHEY and SVGEGT. The CDR3 loop spans 16 amino acids. CDR3 region: CASSYAGPQGNQPQHF. The CDR3 bases are TGTGCCAGCAGTTACGCCGGCCCCCAGGGCAATCAGCCCCAGCATTTT.

This clonotype appeared a single time. The germline gene is not matched at one end of the junction; a read error may be the cause. This sequence joins TRBV4-1 and TRBJ2-3, with 11 bases lining up with TRBD2. The CDR3 runs 18 residues. Germline assignment: CDR1 MGHRA and CDR2 YSYEKL. CDR3 residues: CASSQNHVAGGSTATQYF. The CDR3 nucleotides read TGCGCCAGCAGCCAAAATCATGTAGCGGGGGGGAGCACAGCTACGCAGTATTTT.

On this clonotype: An end of the junction does not agree with germline; a read error may underlie this. The chain has TRBV4-3 and TRBJ2-7; 7 nucleotides match TRBD1. CDR3 size: 15 residues. The germline V gene has CDR1 LGHNA and CDR2 YSLEER. CDR3 nucleotide sequence: TGCGCCAGCAGCCACCTCCGGGACAGCTCCTACGGGCAGTACTTC. Its translation: CASSHLRDSSYGQYF.

The chain combines TRBV7-2 with TRBJ2-1, with D uncertain. This CDR3 spans 14 amino acids. The ends were cut back, 5 bases at V and 8 bases at J, with 16 bases in the middle. Germline values: CDR1 SGHTA, CDR2 FQGNSA. DNA of the CDR3: TGTGCCAGCAGCCCAGAGCACATTCGGGATGAGCAGTTCTTC. Translating it yields CASSPEHIRDEQFF.

The J gene is TRBJ2-3, the V gene TRBV10-3, with D tentatively TRBD1 or TRBD2 (5 bases each). Germline V gene data show CDR1 as ENHRY and CDR2 as SYGVKD. Between the trimmed V and J ends, which lost 3 bases and 4 bases, there was a span of 14 bases. This CDR3 has 15 residues. CDR3 in DNA: TGTGCCATCAGTGAAATCGGGGCCAAAGCAGATACGCAGTATTTT. Amino acid sequence: CAISEIGAKADTQYF.

This clonotype was detected only a few times. The genes are TRBV28 and TRBJ2-7; TRBD2 might be the D (5 bases). Germline V gene lookup returns CDR1 MDHEN and CDR2 SYDVKM. CDR3 length equals 12 residues. V shed 7 bases and J shed 3 bases, with 10 bases lying between them. CDR3 residues: CASTSGIYEQYF. The CDR3 DNA is TGTGCCAGCACCTCGGGGATCTACGAGCAGTACTTC.

This clonotype occurred a few times. This chain connects TRBV20-1 to TRBJ2-7; the D is unclear. V lost 4 bases and J lost 2, with 9 bases in between. The V gene's germline CDR1 is DFQATT and CDR2 SNEGSKA (reference sequence). The length of the CDR3 is 12 residues. For the CDR3, the DNA is TGCAGTGCTACCGGGCTGCCCTACGAGCAGTACTTC. Its translation is CSATGLPYEQYF.

As to this clonotype: Likely a read error: the CDR3 ends without its conserved phenylalanine or tryptophan. The chain has TRBV5-1 and TRBJ2-5, with TRBD2 matching over 12 bases. The CDR3 loop spans 17 amino acids. The germline V gene encodes CDR1 SGHRS and CDR2 YFSETQ. Trimming removed 0 bases from V and 2 bases from J; junction bases left unmatched: 5. The CDR3 nucleotides read TGCGCCAGCAGCTTGGGATTTGGGACTAGCGGGCAAGAGACCCAGTACATC. Translation gives CASSLGFGTSGQETQYI.

CDR3 protein: CASGPGALSSYNEQYF. Written as DNA, the CDR3 is TGTGCCAGCGGTCCCGGGGCTCTGAGCTCCTACAATGAGCAGTACTTC. The J gene is TRBJ2-1, the V gene TRBV28; D possibly matches TRBD1 or TRBD2 (5 bases each). Matching the DNA end better, TRBJ2-7 makes the J call doubtful. The length of the CDR3 is 16 residues. The V gene's germline CDR1 is MDHEN and CDR2 SYDVKM.

Notes on this clonotype: Germline is not matched at one junction end, which may reflect a read error. The V call is TRBV7-2, the J call TRBJ2-7; 8 bases match TRBD1. The CDR3 runs to 15 residues. CDR1 and CDR2 (germline): SGHTA, FQGNSA. In DNA form, the CDR3 reads TGTGTCAGCAGCTTAAATCAGGGGGCGTTTGACGAGCAGTACTTC. It translates to CVSSLNQGAFDEQYF.

The V call is TRBV27, the J call TRBJ2-6; 8 bases agree with TRBD1. Germline CDR1 reads MNHEY; CDR2 reads SMNVEV (reference sequence). This CDR3 region has 17 residues. J gave up 3 bases and V 1 base, and 5 bases lay outside the gene matches. Here the CDR3 reads CASSLLARGLGANVLTF. CDR3 bases: TGTGCCAGCAGTTTATTGGCCAGGGGGCTTGGGGCCAACGTCCTGACTTTC.

The genes are TRBV15 and TRBJ1-2; perhaps TRBD1 as D (6 bases). Germline V gives CDR1 LNHNV, CDR2 YYDKDF (reference sequence). The CDR3 runs to 15 residues. Deletions cut 6 bases from V and 5 bases from J, with 19 bases between. The CDR3 DNA is TGTGCCACCAGTCTGAACCGGGGGGGCTGGTATGGCTACACCTTC. Its translation: CATSLNRGGWYGYTF.

The chain carries TRBV5-1 and TRBJ1-1; D is uncertain. Germline-derived CDR1 and CDR2 are SGHRS and YFSETQ. V shed 2 bases and J shed 1 base, with 12 bases lying between them. The CDR3 sequence is 15 residues long. The CDR3 loop is CASSLEWVTNTEAFF. As DNA, the CDR3 is TGCGCCAGCAGCTTAGAGTGGGTAACGAACACTGAAGCTTTCTTT.

The genes are TRBV3-1 and TRBJ1-5, with D unclear. The CDR3 loop spans 13 amino acids. V was clipped by 5 bases and J by 7 bases, with 12 bases between them. The germline V gene has CDR1 LGHDT and CDR2 YNNKEL (reference sequence). CDR3 sequence reads: CASSSQESQPQHF. CDR3 nucleotide sequence: TGTGCCAGCAGCTCGCAAGAAAGCCAGCCCCAGCATTTT.

V and J are TRBV24-1 and TRBJ2-1; no reliable D call. CDR1 is KGHDR, CDR2 SFDVKD, per germline. The CDR3 sequence is 14 residues long. V was trimmed by 4 bases and J by 4 bases, leaving 10 bases between them. The CDR3 loop reads CATSDRNGYNEQFF. The DNA for the CDR3 is TGTGCCACCAGTGACCGCAATGGATACAATGAGCAGTTCTTC.

V is TRBV7-2 and J is TRBJ2-5, with D perhaps matching TRBD1 or TRBD2 (5 bases each). This CDR3 comprises 17 residues. Trimming pared 5 bases from V and 6 bases from J, leaving 25 bases between. Germline-derived CDR1 and CDR2 are SGHTA and FQGNSA. This CDR3 is CASSPWAAGARFKTQYF. The CDR3 nucleotides read TGTGCCAGCAGCCCCTGGGCCGCCGGGGCCAGGTTTAAGACCCAGTACTTC. Using reference TRBV7-2 and TRBJ2-5 for the parts outside the CDR3, the full variable domain is GAGVSQSPSNKVTEKGKDVELRCDPISGHTALYWYRQSLGQGLEFLIYFQGNSAPDKSGLPSDRFSAERTGGSVSTLTIQRTQQEDSAVYLCASSPWAAGARFKTQYFGPGTRLLVL.

The V gene is TRBV6-2 or TRBV6-3, the J gene TRBJ2-1; D is unclear. V lost 5 bases and J 6 bases, leaving 11 bases between the germline ends. This CDR3 has 13 residues. In germline, CDR1 is MNHEY, CDR2 SVGEGT. As DNA, the CDR3 is TGTGCCAGCAGTCCCGGACGGTTCAATGAGCAGTTCTTC. Protein sequence: CASSPGRFNEQFF.

With respect to this clonotype: At one end, the junction sequence differs from germline, possibly due to a read error. The chain recombines TRBV9 with TRBJ2-2; 7 positions match TRBD2. The CDR3 loop spans 16 amino acids. CDR1 SGDLS and CDR2 YYNGEE come from the germline V gene. CDR3 region: CTSSVGGGGNTGELFF. The CDR3 nucleotides read TGTACCAGCAGCGTAGGCGGCGGGGGAAACACCGGGGAGCTGTTTTTT.

The chain uses TRBV25-1 and TRBJ1-6; 8 nucleotides agree with TRBD1. The J segment lost 10 bases and the V segment lost 4 bases, leaving 9 bases of the junction unmatched. CDR1 is MGHDK, CDR2 SYGVNS, per germline. CDR3 length: 15 amino acids. CDR3 DNA sequence: TGTGCCAGCAGTGGAGACCAGGGGGCCGGATCACCCCTCCACTTT. Its protein product is CASSGDQGAGSPLHF.